Reported below is one TCR beta chain. Its target antigen remains unknown. Base qualities are missing; no much larger clone stands one base away. This sample was included in a study of T cells in Graves' hyperthyroidism and ophthalmopathy (dated by TCRdb to the late 2010s). Describing the broader study: Peripheral blood was collected at initial diagnosis, before any treatment. A discovery cohort of around 98 patients, about 40 with Graves' ophthalmopathy and more than 55 with stable Graves' hyperthyroidism, was used to find distinguishing TCR V-J signatures. Whether ophthalmopathy could be predicted prospectively was tested in an independent validation cohort made up of roughly 20 hyperthyroidism patients plus 17 patients who later progressed to ophthalmopathy. The 100 or so discovery patients were randomly split 7:3 into training and test sets. In several Graves' hyperthyroidism patients, the study also compared T-cell repertoires from thyroid tissue with T-cell repertoires from blood. Following sampling, methimazole starting at 30 mg daily was given to hyperthyroidism patients, and high-dose intravenous methylprednisolone was given to ophthalmopathy patients. According to the paper, TCR Vbeta CDR3 sequencing was carried out on over 130 peripheral blood samples, which came from approximately 43 ophthalmopathy, approximately 72 hyperthyroidism and about 17 progressor patients.

Amplification of TCR beta CDR3 regions was carried out from RNA transcripts. The TCR CDR3 was subjected to a first round of RT-PCR using the HTBI primer set and the Qiagen OneStep RT-PCR kit. The libraries were constructed in a second round of multiplex PCR and then size-selected and purified. Libraries were sequenced paired-end with 100 bp reads on an Illumina HiSeq2000. The paper's processing steps were these. Raw data were processed with SOAPnuke, discarding reads with adapters, uncalled bases, mean Phred below 15, or no exact constant-primer or identifier match. COPE v1.2.5 was used to merge high-quality paired reads, and clonotypes were defined as unique nucleotide sequences. MiTCR v1.1 was used to align clonotypes to the IMGT TRBV, TRBD and TRBJ reference segments. The analysis was restricted to V-J combinations with a frequency above 0.0001, which together covered about 99% of the repertoires. A TCS score was defined as the ratio of F50 (clonal expansion) to E x V (chaos), with BLOSUM62-based TCRdist applied between CDR3 peptides within each V-J. Welch's t-statistics and random forest reduced around 510 V-J features to 13, which were used in a naive Bayes classifier (R e1071). The Morisita-Horn index was used to measure how similar the thyroid and blood repertoires were. TCRdb reprocessing: public reads trimmed at Q25 with fastp, clones called with MiXCR, in-frame beta chains kept. Rows matching on CDR3 protein sequence are summarized as one entry with the most common DNA and genes. The V and J calls follow TCRdb's processing rather than the paper's. This sample lists hundreds of thousands of distinct CDR3 sequences; roughly 37% were detected once. The ten largest clones take up approximately 8.7% of the sample.

Stable Graves' hyperthyroidism was defined as the absence of progression to ophthalmopathy over 18 months of follow-up. The hyperthyroidism patients were between 18 and 65 years old and newly diagnosed, with a disease duration of less than 2 months. Patients with uncontrolled infections, other autoimmune diseases, pregnancy or lactation were excluded. Clinical symptoms, serum thyroxine and TRAb, thyroid ultrasound, and orbital computed tomography formed the basis for the diagnoses. Ficoll-Paque density gradient centrifugation was used to isolate PBMCs from about 9.4 ml of fresh peripheral blood. Total RNA was extracted using Trizol reagent, and RNA quality was assessed on an Agilent 2100 Bioanalyzer. Paper-wide results and their limitations: Sample size was not statistically predetermined, and blinding of investigators to group allocation was not performed. Most expanded thyroid clonotypes (frequency above 0.001) were also detected in blood, suggesting blood repertoires may reflect thyroid immune responses. Ophthalmopathy was separated from stable hyperthyroidism by a 13 V-J signature model, with roughly 88% sensitivity and 81% to 82% specificity obtained in cross-validation and 80%/75% obtained in testing. During validation, the model predicted progression to ophthalmopathy a median of roughly 7.1 months ahead of onset, with roughly 65% sensitivity and 72% to 80% specificity.

From its cysteine to its phenylalanine, the CDR3 spans 14 amino acids. Only the CDR3 DNA stays, 42 bases, in frame from base 1. V drops 1 base and J drops 5 bases, leaving 11 bases in between. Via the germline V gene (reference sequence), CDR1 is SEHNR and CDR2 FQNEAQ. This TCR came from a man aged 18 to 29 with Graves' hyperthyroidism. Here the chain combines TRBV7-9 and TRBJ1-2, with TRBD1 as a weak D call on 5 bases. Input material: blood. The CDR3 region reads CASSLVGTHYGYTF. The sequence in DNA is TGTGCCAGCAGCTTAGTCGGGACCCATTATGGCTACACCTTC. This CDR3, with the reference TRBV7-9 and TRBJ1-2 proteins standing in past its ends, gives the full variable domain DTGVSQNPRHKITKRGQNVTFRCDPISEHNRLYWYRQTLGQGPEFLTYFQNEAQLEKSRLLSDRFSAERPKGSFSTLEIQRTEQGDSAMYLCASSLVGTHYGYTFGSGTRLTVV.